Shown below are 8 T cell receptor beta chains from a single sample sequenced in a study of T cells in Graves' hyperthyroidism and ophthalmopathy. RNA transcripts provided the source from which TCR beta CDR3 regions were amplified. When the TCR CDR3 underwent first-round RT-PCR, the HTBI primer set was used. TCRdb ran MiXCR on the multiplex PCR reads and lists one entry per CDR3 protein. The profile shows about 380,000 distinct CDR3 sequences, 18% of them singletons. Material: blood. The receptors here all came from a man aged 18 to 29 with Graves' ophthalmopathy.

This chain links TRBV6-1 with TRBJ2-3; TRBD2 matches 8 bases. Germline CDR1 reads MNHNS; CDR2 reads SASEGT. J gave up 0 bases and V 2 bases, and 7 bases lay outside the gene matches. The CDR3 runs to 17 residues. This CDR3 is CASSELAGYLSTDTQYF. For the CDR3, the DNA is TGTGCCAGCAGTGAACTAGCGGGTTACCTTAGCACAGATACGCAGTATTTT.

At least ten counts were recorded for this clonotype. The chain carries TRBV3-1 and TRBJ1-1, with D maybe TRBD1 (5 bases). Germline CDR1 and CDR2: LGHDT and YNNKEL (reference sequence). The CDR3 consists of 14 residues. Trimming stripped 0 bases from V and 3 bases from J, with 8 bases between. This CDR3 is CASSQDRGYTEAFF. CDR3 nucleotides: TGTGCCAGCAGCCAAGATCGGGGGTACACTGAAGCTTTCTTT.

At least ten counts were recorded for this clonotype. This chain uses TRBV13 with TRBJ2-1; 9 bases are a match to TRBD1. Trimming took 5 bases from V and 9 from J; bases not matched to a gene: 11. CDR3 length: 15 residues. From germline, CDR1 is PRHDT and CDR2 FYEKMQ (reference sequence). In DNA, the CDR3 is TGTGCCAGCAGCCCCAAGGACAGGGGCCTCATTGAGCAGTTCTTC. Protein product: CASSPKDRGLIEQFF.

V gene TRBV11-2 combines with J gene TRBJ2-2; 11 nucleotides align to TRBD2. J gave up 6 bases and V 1 base, and 7 bases lay outside the gene matches. The CDR3 length is 17 residues. The germline V gene encodes CDR1 SGHAT and CDR2 FQNNGV. CDR3 protein: CASSLGLAGGGAGELFF. The CDR3, as DNA: TGTGCCAGCAGCTTAGGCCTAGCGGGGGGCGGCGCCGGGGAGCTGTTTTTT.

The chain recombines TRBV29-1 with TRBJ2-7; D is uncertain. The CDR3 is 10 residues long. Trimming stripped 5 bases from V and 1 base from J, with 3 bases between. Per germline, CDR1 SQVTM and CDR2 ANQGSEA. The CDR3: CSVLSYEQYF. The CDR3 nucleotides read TGCAGCGTTCTGTCCTACGAGCAGTACTTC.

This clonotype was seen repeatedly, ten times or more. The chain combines TRBV27 with TRBJ2-3, with D hard to call. Trimming removed 0 bases at V and 2 bases at J, with 6 bases between. The CDR3 totals 14 residues. Germline V lookup: CDR1 MNHEY, CDR2 SMNVEV (reference sequence). CDR3: CASSLSRDTDTQYF. For the CDR3, the DNA is TGTGCCAGCAGTTTATCTAGGGACACAGATACGCAGTATTTT.

This clonotype was seen ten or more times. The gene calls are TRBV6-1 and TRBJ2-3; 7 bases match TRBD2. The CDR3 runs to 17 residues. V shed 0 bases and J 5 bases; nucleotides not matched to a gene: 11. Germline assignment: CDR1 MNHNS and CDR2 SASEGT. The CDR3 coding sequence is TGTGCCAGCAGTGAAGCCTTGGGGGGGGGGACCGTAGATACGCAGTATTTT. This sequence encodes CASSEALGGGTVDTQYF.

The rearrangement links TRBV27 to TRBJ1-3; D possibly corresponds to TRBD1 (5 bases). This CDR3 contains 17 residues. V lost 6 bases and J lost 2, with 20 bases in between. Germline V lookup: CDR1 MNHEY, CDR2 SMNVEV (reference sequence). DNA for the CDR3: TGTGCCAGCAGATCCGGGATGTCTTGGGGGGCTGGAAACACCATATATTTT. The encoded protein is CASRSGMSWGAGNTIYF.